This T cell receptor beta chain was sequenced for a study of blood T cells in healthy people across ages. Overall study context: When template switching was applied, about one barcoded beta molecule was captured per two T cells.

As for this clonotype: Its antigen is still unknown.

Study findings and constraints: Calculation of diversity from one million T cells yielded estimates considered to be underestimates. Researchers said unsorted PBMCs prevented a conclusive naive versus antigen-experienced comparison.

Trimming removed 5 bases from V and 5 bases from J; junction bases left unmatched: 7. The CDR3 consists of 14 residues. CDR1 and CDR2 (germline): MNHEY, SVGAGI. PCR was performed a second time for roughly 7 to 12 cycles using a sample-barcoded 5' primer and a J-beta primer mix. In TCRdb, the 5' RACE reads were re-called with MiXCR into one record per CDR3 protein. The repertoire holds hundreds of thousands of distinct CDR3 sequences, 32% seen once, with 15% in the top ten. The people who gave samples were healthy Caucasians from Russia, aged roughly 6 to 100. The source material was blood. The sequence was obtained from a woman aged 80 or over in good health. The gene calls are TRBV6-5 and TRBJ1-2, with 8 bases fitting TRBD1. CDR3 sequence reads: CASSPGQACYGYTF. The CDR3 nucleotides are TGTGCCAGCAGTCCGGGACAGGCATGTTATGGCTACACCTTC.